This TCR beta chain was identified during a study of post-analysis software for immune sequencing data. Regarding the study as a whole: When patients were compared with controls, about 5 TRBV segments were more frequent, TRBV5-6, TRBV5-1 and TRBV20-1 among them.

As for this clonotype: The antigen remains undetermined.

Unique molecular identifiers had been added to the TCR beta cDNA libraries. TCRdb reprocessed the PCR reads with MiXCR, giving one entry per CDR3 protein. The sample includes hundreds of thousands of distinct CDR3 sequences, around 40% of them seen just once. CDR3 size: 11 residues. V was pared by 7 bases and J by 7 bases, with 11 bases between. Material for sequencing was blood. The chain couples TRBV12-3 or TRBV12-4 to TRBJ2-7; possibly TRBD1 or TRBD2 for D (5 bases each). The source is a girl between 10 and 17 years old with multiple sclerosis. In DNA form, the CDR3 reads TGTGCCAGCAAAAAGTGGGGGGAGCAGTACTTC. Protein: CASKKWGEQYF.